The 28 T cell receptor beta chains presented below share a single source sample, sequenced in a study of CD8+ T cells in alopecia areata. Obtained from alopecia areata patients were lesional scalp punch biopsies along with peripheral blood. Sequencing used cDNA as its template, made by extracting RNA and reverse transcribing it. The protocol was immunoSEQ multiplex PCR, while the TCRdb copy is restricted to in-frame clones and leaves out a portion. The sample carries about 12,000 clones, more than 55% recorded once. Sequenced sample: skin. The receptors were sampled from a human donor with alopecia areata.

The chain employs TRBV28 and TRBJ2-1, with D tentatively TRBD1 (5 bases). CDR1 is MDHEN, CDR2 SYDVKM, per germline. V lost 4 bases to trimming and J lost 2 bases, with 6 bases between them. This CDR3 region has 13 residues. CDR3 in amino acids: CASSWGTYNEQFF. In DNA form, the CDR3 reads TGTGCCAGCAGTTGGGGCACCTACAATGAGCAGTTCTTC.

Relative to its sample, this clone is medium-sized (0.01 to 0.1%). CDR3 DNA: TGTGCCAGCAGCACTAGCGGGGGTCTGACAGATACGCAGTATTTT. Protein sequence: CASSTSGGLTDTQYF. The J gene is TRBJ2-3, the V gene TRBV7-2, with TRBD2 matching 11 bases. J was trimmed by 3 bases and V by 5 bases; bases with no gene match: 4. This CDR3 region has 15 residues. Per the germline V gene, CDR1 is SGHTA and CDR2 is FQGNSA.

The rearrangement joins TRBV28 to TRBJ2-1; TRBD2 agrees at 11 bases. The CDR3 sequence is 16 residues long. Trimming took 5 bases from V and 6 from J; bases not matched to a gene: 9. Germline values: CDR1 MDHEN, CDR2 SYDVKM. CDR3 coding DNA: TGTGCCAGCAGTCCCCTAGCGGGAGGATCTGGCAATGAGCAGTTCTTC. This encodes CASSPLAGGSGNEQFF. Full variable domain (rest looked up from reference TRBV28 and TRBJ2-1): DVKVTQSSRYLVKRTGEKVFLECVQDMDHENMFWYRQDPGLGLRLIYFSYDVKMKEKGDIPEGYSVSREKKERFSLILESASTNQTSMYLCASSPLAGGSGNEQFFGPGTRLTVL.

The CDR3 is CASSHRTVNTEAFF. In DNA, the CDR3 is TGTGCCAGCAGCCATAGGACGGTGAACACTGAAGCTTTCTTT. The chain employs TRBV5-6 and TRBJ1-1; D is uncertain. The germline CDR1 and CDR2 sequences are SGHDT and YYEEEE. V lost 4 bases and J lost 0, with 10 bases in between. There are 14 residues in the CDR3.

The chain couples TRBV7-2 to TRBJ2-2; D assignment may be TRBD1 or TRBD2 (5 bases each). There are 14 residues in the CDR3. V was trimmed by 2 bases and J by 6 bases, leaving 10 bases between them. Germline V lookup: CDR1 SGHTA, CDR2 FQGNSA. As DNA, the CDR3 is TGTGCCAGCAGCTTAAATCTGGGGGCCGGGGAGCTGTTTTTT. Protein sequence: CASSLNLGAGELFF.

This clone was recorded a few times. The chain links TRBV6-5 to TRBJ1-6; D gene unclear. The germline CDR1 and CDR2 sequences are MNHEY and SVGAGI. The CDR3 length is 13 residues. The germline V and J ends were trimmed by 6 bases and 8 bases, with 11 bases remaining between them. The CDR3 reads CASSLGRDSPLHF. CDR3 sequence (DNA): TGTGCCAGCAGCTTAGGGCGTGATTCACCCCTCCACTTT.

This clone showed up just a few times. The chain employs TRBV5-4 and TRBJ1-1; the D is unclear. V lost 6 bases, J lost 6 bases, and 15 bases lay in between. Germline V gene data show CDR1 as SGHNT and CDR2 as YYREEE (reference sequence). CDR3 length equals 13 residues. The CDR3 region is CASTFTPGSEAFF. The CDR3 bases are TGTGCCAGCACCTTTACTCCCGGGTCTGAAGCTTTCTTT.

This CDR3 reads CASSYSGTMNTEAFF. CDR3 bases: TGTGCCAGCAGTTACTCGGGGACGATGAACACTGAAGCTTTCTTT. This chain connects TRBV6-5 to TRBJ1-1, with D tentatively TRBD1 (5 bases). The length of the CDR3 is 15 residues. The V end was cut by 0 bases, the J end by 0 bases, with 8 bases between. CDR1 and CDR2 from the germline V gene are MNHEY and SVGAGI.

A note on this clone: This specimen includes other DNA sequences encoding the same CDR3. This rearrangement joins TRBV15 to TRBJ1-1, with a tentative D call TRBD1 (5 bases). Deletions cut 3 bases from V and 5 bases from J, with 19 bases between. The CDR3 runs 16 residues. Germline assignment: CDR1 LNHNV and CDR2 YYDKDF (reference sequence). The CDR3 DNA reads TGTGCCACCAGCAGTCGCACAGGATACGGGGGAACTGAAGCTTTCTTT. Its protein is CATSSRTGYGGTEAFF.

This clone appeared a few times. At the DNA level, this CDR3 is encoded by other sequences in the same sample as well. The chain employs TRBV7-9 and TRBJ2-7; D gene unclear. The CDR3 covers 11 residues. Germline V lookup: CDR1 SEHNR, CDR2 FQNEAQ (reference sequence). Trimming removed 2 bases at V and 8 bases at J, with 7 bases between. The chain's CDR3 is CASSLLAQQYF. CDR3 bases: TGTGCCAGCAGCTTATTAGCTCAGCAGTACTTC.

This clone was observed a handful of times. The chain is built from TRBV7-2 and TRBJ2-2, with 9 nucleotides matching TRBD2. There are 14 residues in the CDR3. The trim removed 4 bases at V and 4 bases at J, leaving 1 base unmatched. Per germline, CDR1 SGHTA and CDR2 FQGNSA. CDR3 residues: CASSSTSGTGELFF. CDR3 DNA sequence: TGTGCCAGCAGCTCGACTAGCGGCACCGGGGAGCTGTTTTTT.

This clone was counted only a few times. This sequence joins TRBV28 and TRBJ1-3, with TRBD1 as a possible D gene (5 bases). The CDR3 is made up of 14 amino acids. V lost 9 bases, J lost 0 bases, and 12 bases lay in between. The germline V gene has CDR1 MDHEN and CDR2 SYDVKM. CDR3 amino acids: CARNRRPSGNTIYF. In DNA, the CDR3 is TGTGCCAGAAACAGGCGTCCCTCTGGAAACACCATATATTTT.

Remarks on this clone: One end of the junction fails to match germline, which may point to a read error. The chain is built from TRBV29-1 and TRBJ2-3, with 9 bases matching TRBD2. Germline CDR1 SQVTM, CDR2 ANQGSEA. This CDR3 spans 14 amino acids. CDR3 residues: CSVERGTSTNTQYF. In DNA, the CDR3 is TGCAGCGTTGAAAGGGGGACTAGCACAAATACGCAGTATTTT.

The V gene is TRBV6-5, the J gene TRBJ2-1, with 7 bases matching TRBD2. The CDR3 runs 15 residues. Germline V gene lookup returns CDR1 MNHEY and CDR2 SVGAGI. Trimming at V came to 6 bases and at J to 6 bases, leaving 11 bases not matched to a gene. CDR3 nucleotides: TGTGCCAGCAGATCCCGACTAGCAATGCTCAATGAGCAGTTCTTC. Its translation is CASRSRLAMLNEQFF.

The chain couples TRBV29-1 to TRBJ1-2; D unresolved. Germline V CDR1 and CDR2: SQVTM, ANQGSEA. The CDR3 runs to 12 residues. The ends were cut back, 4 bases at V and 8 bases at J, with 14 bases in the middle. DNA for the CDR3: TGCAGCGTTGGAGGCGAAGGGAGGGGCTACACCTTC. Its translation: CSVGGEGRGYTF.

This clone has just a few counts. The rearrangement joins TRBV29-1 to TRBJ2-3; D is possibly TRBD2 (5 bases). CDR3 size: 10 residues. V lost 5 bases to trimming and J lost 5 bases, with 5 bases between them. The V gene's germline CDR1 is SQVTM and CDR2 ANQGSEA. The DNA of the CDR3 is TGCAGCGTTCGGGGAGATACGCAGTATTTT. Its translation: CSVRGDTQYF.

The rearrangement links TRBV19 to TRBJ1-6; 8 bases match TRBD1. After removal of 8 bases from V and 10 bases from J, the junction contained 7 bases not matched to a gene. The CDR3 is 13 amino acids. CDR1 LNHDA and CDR2 SQIVND come from the germline V gene (reference sequence). CDR3 nucleotide sequence: TGTGCCAGTGGCGACAGGGGATGGTCACCCCTCCACTTT. Protein product: CASGDRGWSPLHF.

V gene TRBV7-2 combines with J gene TRBJ2-3, with 12 positions matching TRBD2. The germline V gene encodes CDR1 SGHTA and CDR2 FQGNSA. This CDR3 is built from 16 residues. Trimming took 4 bases from V and 3 from J; bases not matched to a gene: 5. The CDR3 region has the DNA TGTGCCAGCAGCTACCGACTAGCGGGAGAGACAGATACGCAGTATTTT. Protein: CASSYRLAGETDTQYF.

The chain employs TRBV2 and TRBJ2-3; no definite D call. CDR3 length: 14 amino acids. The germline V gene encodes CDR1 SNHLY and CDR2 FYNNEI. V lost 7 bases, J lost 2 bases, and 13 bases lay in between. CDR3 sequence (DNA): TGTGCCAGCAAAAAGACATACATCACAGATACGCAGTATTTT. Translating gives CASKKTYITDTQYF.

The chain employs TRBV7-8 and TRBJ1-1; the D gene is possibly TRBD1 (5 bases). CDR3 length: 19 residues. V was trimmed by 1 base and J by 1 base, leaving 22 bases between them. From germline, CDR1 is SGHVS and CDR2 FQNEAQ. CDR3 residues: CASSLVALRFTGKNTEAFF. CDR3 bases: TGTGCCAGCAGCTTAGTAGCGTTGCGGTTTACAGGAAAGAACACTGAAGCTTTCTTT.

The rearrangement links TRBV7-9 to TRBJ2-1; D might be TRBD2 (6 bases). The CDR3 contains 16 residues. With 5 bases removed from V and 5 bases from J, the gap between germline ends came to 19 bases. The germline V gene has CDR1 SEHNR and CDR2 FQNEAQ (reference sequence). CDR3 sequence (DNA): TGTGCCAGCAGCACACCTCCCCTAGCGCACAACAATGAGCAGTTCTTC. Its translation: CASSTPPLAHNNEQFF.

V usage is TRBV19 and J usage is TRBJ1-2, with a possible D match to TRBD1 (6 bases). V gave up 5 bases and J gave up 5 bases, with 12 bases separating them. The CDR3 has 13 residues. Per the germline V gene, CDR1 is LNHDA and CDR2 is SQIVND (reference sequence). CDR3 sequence: CASSPQGLYGYTF. The CDR3 DNA follows: TGTGCCAGTAGTCCCCAGGGGCTTTATGGCTACACCTTC.

The CDR3 coding sequence is TGTGCCAGCAGCCAAAGGACAGGGGTGCTTATCTATAATTCACCCCTCCACTTT. Translated: CASSQRTGVLIYNSPLHF. The V and J genes are TRBV7-2 and TRBJ1-6, with 9 positions matching TRBD1. CDR1 and CDR2 from the germline V gene are SGHTA and FQGNSA. The V segment lost 5 bases and the J segment 3 bases; nucleotides outside the gene matches: 11. The CDR3 sequence is 18 residues long.

Regarding this clone: Other DNA sequences in this specimen translate into the identical CDR3. The chain uses TRBV6-6 and TRBJ2-1; D is perhaps TRBD1 or TRBD2 (5 bases each). The CDR3 runs to 14 residues. Germline assignment: CDR1 MNHNY and CDR2 SVGAGI (reference sequence). V was clipped by 0 bases and J by 8 bases, with 11 bases between them. CDR3 nucleotides: TGTGCCAGCAGTTACTCGGGGGATCGCGATGAGCAGTTCTTC. This encodes CASSYSGDRDEQFF.

The V gene is TRBV19, the J gene TRBJ2-7; either TRBD1 or TRBD2 may fit D (5 bases each). V lost 5 bases to trimming and J lost 0 bases, with 20 bases between them. CDR3 length equals 17 residues. CDR1 and CDR2 (germline): LNHDA, SQIVND (reference sequence). CDR3 protein: CASSPRGHPLLSYEQYF. The CDR3 nucleotides are TGTGCCAGTAGTCCTCGGGGCCACCCCTTACTCTCCTACGAGCAGTACTTC.

This clone is classed as hyperexpanded. This chain uses TRBV7-9 with TRBJ1-1, with D hard to call. V lost 5 bases to trimming and J lost 8 bases, with 18 bases between them. CDR1 and CDR2 (germline): SEHNR, FQNEAQ (reference sequence). The CDR3 is made up of 14 amino acids. The CDR3 DNA sequence: TGTGCCAGCAGCCCCACCGACGGTTTAGGCGAAGCTTTCTTT. Amino acids: CASSPTDGLGEAFF.

This clone was seen a few times. V and J are TRBV7-2 and TRBJ2-5; D might be TRBD1 (7 bases). Trimming took 5 bases from V and 7 from J, leaving 23 bases between them. The CDR3 has 16 amino acids. CDR1 is SGHTA, CDR2 FQGNSA, per germline. The CDR3 loop is CASSLAGGGPFGTQYF. In DNA, the CDR3 is TGTGCCAGCAGCCTGGCAGGGGGAGGCCCGTTCGGGACCCAGTACTTC.

The chain couples TRBV28 to TRBJ2-1, with D unresolved. The V gene lost 6 bases and the J gene lost 5 bases, with 8 bases spanning the gap. This CDR3 is 12 amino acids long. Germline CDR1 and CDR2: MDHEN and SYDVKM. In nucleotides, the CDR3 is TGTGCCAGCAGGCCATGGGACAATGAGCAGTTCTTC. This translates into CASRPWDNEQFF.